This TCR beta chain was documented in a study of blood T cell repertoires in COVID-19 (TCRdb year 2020). As for the study more broadly: Samples from collaborators originated in the United States, Italy and Spain and spanned both the acute and convalescent phases of COVID-19. The prospective study material was composed of cDNA or gDNA derived from T cells, B-cell-depleted T cells, or PBMCs. The dataset comprised deeply sampled blood TCRbeta repertoires from subjects exposed to, actively infected with, or recovered from COVID-19. The repertoires were made available in a free public database intended to serve as a resource for research on the immune response to SARS-CoV-2. Samples came from the ongoing ImmuneRACE study (first 160 participants) plus 1,254 subjects from 6 global collaborators. Sample metadata almost always included a de-identified subject ID, COVID-19 status, age in years and sex. Where HLA class I and class II types were available, the types were taken from metadata supplied by the sample provider, not from assay-based typing. Overall study results and their limits: Clinical and demographic metadata were provided uncurated, with the amount varying by source and participant.

As regards this clone: Its antigen target is currently unknown. The sample holds no much larger clone one base away, and base qualities are not on file.

Cut back by 0 bases and 8 bases, the V and J ends lie 22 bases apart. Via the germline V gene, CDR1 is MGHRA and CDR2 YSYEKL. The CDR3 holds 17 amino acids from the cysteine to the phenylalanine. The kept DNA is CDR3 alone, 51 bases in frame from the first base. The immunoSEQ Assay, a bias-controlled multiplex PCR, was used to amplify TCRbeta CDR3 regions from genomic DNA. Under the source paper's analysis protocol: Nucleated cell counts per sample were estimated from amplification of reference gene primers within the assay. To quantify the absolute abundance of each unique TCRbeta CDR3 rearrangement, sequence reads were collapsed and filtered. For each sample, productive Simpson clonality was calculated by taking the square root of Simpson's diversity index across productive rearrangements. Held by TCRdb, this immuneACCESS table contains in-frame sequences only and omits some clones. Under half of the omission traces to an unresolved V gene where checked; the cause of the rest is unknown. V, J and clone size derive from that table, while D and trimming were established from the DNA sequence. The sample table shows approximately 140,000 clones, and around four fifths are seen once. Jointly, the top ten make up roughly two fifths of the sample.

The collaborating institutions used their own protocols to collect whole blood in K2EDTA tubes. For TCRbeta analysis, collaborators shipped samples in one of three forms: frozen whole blood, isolated PBMCs, or DNA extracted from either of those sample types. The sample consisted of peripheral blood. The origin of this receptor is a human donor in a cohort sampled during active COVID-19. Recombination connected TRBV4-1 to TRBJ1-2; a tentative D call is TRBD1 (5 bases match). The nucleotides are TGCGCCAGCAGCCAAGATCCCCGCTCTGGACAAGTCAAGGGCTACACCTTC. Its protein reads: CASSQDPRSGQVKGYTF.